This passage covers 32 T cell receptor beta chains from one sample sequenced in a study of blood T cell repertoires in COVID-19. Sequencing was performed with immunoSEQ multiplex PCR; in TCRdb, only in-frame clones are kept and a portion is missing. This repertoire shows some 120,000 clones, roughly 90% found once; its top ten account for over 3.5%. The material sequenced was peripheral blood. Source of these receptors: a man aged 45-60 years with active COVID-19.

This clone was recorded only once. The rearrangement links TRBV14 to TRBJ1-6; tentative D call: TRBD1 (5 bases). The length of the CDR3 is 16 residues. Germline V lookup: CDR1 SGHDN, CDR2 FVKESK. Deletions cut 3 bases from V and 5 bases from J, with 14 bases between. CDR3 nucleotides: TGTGCCAGCAGCCACGGACACGGATGGGATAATTCACCCCTCCACTTT. Protein product: CASSHGHGWDNSPLHF.

This sequence joins TRBV21-1 and TRBJ2-7; TRBD1 reflects the table's D call only, with no check against the DNA. TRBV21-1 has pseudogene status. The CDR3 runs to 16 residues. CDR3 DNA sequence: TGTGCCAGCAGCAAGAAGGCACAGGGGGGATCCTACGAGCAGTACGTC. It is translated as CASSKKAQGGSYEQYV.

The rearrangement links TRBV12-3 or TRBV12-4 to TRBJ1-6; no firm D call. This CDR3 region has 13 residues. The ends were cut back, 2 bases at V and 9 bases at J, with 8 bases in the middle. The CDR3: CASSLITGSPLHF. The CDR3 DNA is TGTGCCAGCAGTTTAATAACGGGTTCACCCCTCCACTTT.

DNA of the CDR3: TGTGCCACCAGCAGAGATAAGCTAGCGGGGGACCTGAGCTCCTACAATGAGCAGTTCTTC. Encoded protein: CATSRDKLAGDLSSYNEQFF. The chain couples TRBV15 to TRBJ2-1; 10 nucleotides align to TRBD2. Trimming at V came to 0 bases and at J to 0 bases, leaving 11 bases not matched to a gene. In germline, CDR1 is LNHNV, CDR2 YYDKDF (reference sequence). The CDR3 extends over 20 amino acids.

The CDR3 region has the DNA TGTGCCAGCAGCTTTCGCGGACTAGCGACAGATACGCAGTATTTT. It codes for CASSFRGLATDTQYF. The V call is TRBV9, the J call TRBJ2-3, with 9 bases fitting TRBD2. This CDR3 region has 15 residues. The J segment lost 3 bases and the V segment lost 4 bases, leaving 6 bases of the junction unmatched. Germline V gene sequence: CDR1 SGDLS, CDR2 YYNGEE.

This chain uses TRBV14 with TRBJ2-1; TRBD2 aligns across 13 bases. The CDR3 length is 16 residues. Germline V lookup: CDR1 SGHDN, CDR2 FVKESK. V lost 5 bases, J lost 10 bases, and 11 bases stayed unmatched. CDR3 coding DNA: TGTGCCAGCAGCTCCGACCCGGGACTAGCGGGACGAGAGCAGTTCTTC. Residues: CASSSDPGLAGREQFF.

This chain uses TRBV28 with TRBJ2-1; TRBD2 matches at 7 bases. This CDR3 spans 12 amino acids. CDR1 and CDR2 from the germline V gene are MDHEN and SYDVKM. V dropped 10 bases and J dropped 6; count of bases not matched to a gene: 6. The CDR3 sequence: CATRAGVNEQFF. CDR3 DNA sequence: TGTGCCACCCGGGCGGGGGTCAATGAGCAGTTCTTC.

This chain links TRBV18 with TRBJ2-4; perhaps TRBD1 as D (5 bases). The CDR3 is made up of 15 amino acids. Germline CDR1 KGHSH, CDR2 LQKENI. V lost 5 bases and J 9 bases, leaving 20 bases between the germline ends. The CDR3 coding sequence is TGTGCCAGCTCAGCCACAGGATTACTCGAAAGCATTCAGTACTTC. Protein product: CASSATGLLESIQYF. Filled out from reference TRBV18 and TRBJ2-4, the complete variable domain reads NAGVMQNPRHLVRRRGQEARLRCSPMKGHSHVYWYRQLPEEGLKFMVYLQKENIIDESGMPKERFSAEFPKEGPSILRIQQVVRGDSAAYFCASSATGLLESIQYFGAGTRLSVL.

The rearrangement links TRBV6-4 to TRBJ2-7, with TRBD2 identical over 9 bases. CDR1 is MRHNA, CDR2 SNTAGT, per germline. The trim removed 0 bases at V and 2 bases at J, leaving 5 bases unmatched. The CDR3 contains 16 residues. The DNA for the CDR3 is TGTGCCAGCAGTGACTCAAGGCTAGCGGGGACCTACGAGCAGTACGTC. This sequence encodes CASSDSRLAGTYEQYV.

The V and J genes are TRBV7-9 and TRBJ1-4; 8 bases align to TRBD1. The CDR3 has 16 amino acids. In germline, CDR1 is SEHNR, CDR2 FQNEAQ (reference sequence). Trimming took 0 bases from V and 4 from J; bases not matched to a gene: 4. The DNA of the CDR3 is TGTGCCAGCAGCTTAGCCTGGGACAGGCTTAATGAAAAACTGTTTTTT. Translation gives CASSLAWDRLNEKLFF.

The chain carries TRBV7-2 and TRBJ1-4; D not resolved. The V end was cut by 0 bases, the J end by 5 bases, with 13 bases between. The CDR3 sequence is 16 residues long. CDR1 is SGHTA, CDR2 FQGNSA, per germline. In DNA, the CDR3 is TGTGCCAGCAGCTTAGCGTTTGGGTTCGGGAATGAAAAACTGTTTTTT. Encoded protein: CASSLAFGFGNEKLFF.

This sequence joins TRBV4-2 and TRBJ1-3; D not certain. Trimming removed 3 bases from V and 4 bases from J, with 16 bases in between. The CDR3 is 16 residues long. Germline CDR1 is LGHNA and CDR2 is YNFKEQ. The CDR3 region is CASSHSVSSRGNTIYF. The CDR3 DNA is TGTGCCAGCAGCCATAGTGTCTCTTCGCGCGGAAACACCATATATTTT.

This clone appeared a single time. The chain has TRBV6-2 or TRBV6-3 and TRBJ2-7; TRBD2 matches 8 bases. The CDR3 is 15 amino acids. CDR1 and CDR2 (germline): MNHEY, SVGEGT. J lost 4 bases, V lost 2 bases, and 7 bases had no gene match. The CDR3 loop reads CASSYVPGGNYEQYV. The CDR3 nucleotides read TGTGCCAGCAGTTACGTTCCGGGAGGGAATTACGAGCAGTACGTC.

The chain uses TRBV19 and TRBJ1-4; D may be TRBD1 (5 bases). Germline CDR1 reads LNHDA; CDR2 reads SQIVND (reference sequence). CDR3 length: 15 residues. V was trimmed by 1 base and J by 8 bases, leaving 14 bases between them. The CDR3 loop is CASSIADRSFEKLFF. DNA for the CDR3: TGTGCCAGTAGTATAGCCGACAGAAGCTTCGAAAAACTGTTTTTT.

This clone came up once. V gene TRBV12-3 or TRBV12-4 combines with J gene TRBJ2-7; 9 nucleotides align to TRBD1. After removal of 7 bases from V and 3 bases from J, the junction contained 4 bases not matched to a gene. This CDR3 spans 13 amino acids. The CDR3 reads CASNDRGNYEQYF. Written as DNA, the CDR3 is TGTGCCAGCAATGACAGGGGGAACTACGAGCAGTACTTC.

V gene TRBV29-1 combines with J gene TRBJ2-1; D may be TRBD2 (5 bases). The CDR3 totals 15 residues. Trimming stripped 6 bases from V and 0 bases from J, with 15 bases between. Germline V gene sequence: CDR1 SQVTM, CDR2 ANQGSEA. In DNA, the CDR3 is TGCAGCGTAGGAGGTGGCCAAAGCTCCTACAATGAGCAGTTCTTC. Encoded protein: CSVGGGQSSYNEQFF.

The CDR3 sequence: CAIDFPKAARSGNTIYF. Written as DNA, the CDR3 is TGTGCCATCGACTTCCCGAAGGCCGCGCGCTCTGGAAACACCATATATTTT. The genes are TRBV7-9 and TRBJ1-3; D is undetermined. CDR1 SEHNR and CDR2 FQNEAQ come from the germline V gene (reference sequence). The V end was cut by 10 bases, the J end by 0 bases, with 22 bases between. The CDR3 has 17 amino acids.

The rearrangement joins TRBV12-3 or TRBV12-4 to TRBJ1-1; D might be TRBD1 (5 bases). CDR3 length: 13 amino acids. V lost 3 bases and J 5 bases, leaving 10 bases between the germline ends. In nucleotides, the CDR3 is TGTGCCAGCAGTTTCCAGGGTCGGACTGAAGCTTTCTTT. Translating it yields CASSFQGRTEAFF.

This chain connects TRBV7-9 to TRBJ1-2; TRBD1 agrees at 9 bases. Germline V gene data show CDR1 as SEHNR and CDR2 as FQNEAQ (reference sequence). V shed 5 bases and J 0 bases; nucleotides not matched to a gene: 10. The CDR3 is 17 amino acids. The CDR3 loop is CASSITGTGKTNYGYTF. For the CDR3, the DNA is TGTGCCAGCAGCATAACCGGGACAGGGAAAACTAACTATGGCTACACCTTC.

The gene calls are TRBV5-1 and TRBJ2-2, with 15 bases lining up with TRBD2. The CDR3 is 18 amino acids. V shed 4 bases, J shed 2 bases, and the junction held 6 bases outside the gene matches. Germline loops: CDR1 SGHRS, CDR2 YFSETQ. DNA for the CDR3: TGCGCCAGCAGCACGGGGACTAGCGGGGGGCTCAACACCGGGGAGCTGTTTTTT. It specifies CASSTGTSGGLNTGELFF.

V usage is TRBV5-1 and J usage is TRBJ2-7; D remains unclear. The CDR3 has 14 residues. Germline values: CDR1 SGHRS, CDR2 YFSETQ. Trimming removed 0 bases at V and 3 bases at J, with 10 bases between. CDR3 residues: CASSLGQRSYEQYF. The CDR3 nucleotides are TGCGCCAGCAGCTTGGGGCAGCGAAGCTACGAGCAGTACTTC.

The J gene is TRBJ2-3, the V gene TRBV30; D not certain. The CDR3 consists of 12 residues. Trimming removed 0 bases from V and 7 bases from J, with 8 bases in between. Germline V gives CDR1 GTSNPN, CDR2 SVGIG (reference sequence). This chain's CDR3 is CAWSVSRNTQYF. The DNA for the CDR3 is TGTGCCTGGAGTGTATCGCGGAATACGCAGTATTTT.

This clone has more than one count but fewer than ten. The V call is TRBV24-1, the J call TRBJ1-2, with D uncertain. V was clipped by 0 bases and J by 8 bases, with 9 bases between them. Germline V gene lookup returns CDR1 KGHDR and CDR2 SFDVKD. The CDR3 sequence is 13 residues long. The CDR3 nucleotides are TGTGCCACCAGTGATTTGTCGAGCCGAGGCTACACCTTC. It codes for CATSDLSSRGYTF.

This clone was observed a few times. The chain carries TRBV24-1 and TRBJ2-1, with D possibly matching TRBD2 (5 bases). Trimming shortened V by 2 bases and J by 4 bases, and 8 bases separated the two germline ends. The CDR3 totals 14 residues. CDR1 and CDR2 from the germline V gene are KGHDR and SFDVKD. CDR3 protein: CATSDSGGYNEQFF. The CDR3 coding sequence is TGTGCCACCAGTGATTCTGGAGGATACAATGAGCAGTTCTTC.

The V gene is TRBV2, the J gene TRBJ1-1; tentative D call: TRBD1 (6 bases). This CDR3 has 14 amino acids. Germline assignment: CDR1 SNHLY and CDR2 FYNNEI. V was shortened by 4 bases and J by 3 bases, with 12 bases between the two germline ends. CDR3 in amino acids: CASSVAGGHTEAFF. In DNA form, the CDR3 reads TGTGCCAGCAGTGTTGCGGGGGGCCACACTGAAGCTTTCTTT.

This chain uses TRBV29-1 with TRBJ2-6, with D perhaps matching TRBD1 (5 bases). This CDR3 is 14 amino acids long. Trimming shortened V by 5 bases and J by 1 base, and 9 bases separated the two germline ends. CDR1 SQVTM and CDR2 ANQGSEA come from the germline V gene. The CDR3 DNA reads TGCAGCGTTCAAACAGGTTCTGGGGCCAACGTCCTGACTTTC. This codes for CSVQTGSGANVLTF.

The rearrangement links TRBV5-6 to TRBJ2-1, with TRBD1 matching 7 bases. The CDR3 consists of 14 residues. Germline V gene lookup returns CDR1 SGHDT and CDR2 YYEEEE. Trimming at V came to 0 bases and at J to 4 bases, leaving 1 base not matched to a gene. The CDR3 DNA is TGTGCCAGCAGCTTGGTGGGACAGTACAATGAGCAGTTCTTC. Encoded protein: CASSLVGQYNEQFF.

This clone has only one observation. The V call is TRBV14, the J call TRBJ1-1, with 8 bases aligning to TRBD1. With 3 bases clipped from V and 10 bases from J, the junction kept 7 bases outside the gene matches. From germline, CDR1 is SGHDN and CDR2 FVKESK. The CDR3 extends over 13 amino acids. CDR3 loop: CASSQNRGYGAFF. The CDR3 DNA follows: TGTGCCAGCAGCCAGAACAGGGGGTACGGAGCTTTCTTT. Complete variable domain (other parts from reference TRBV14 and TRBJ1-1): EAGVTQFPSHSVIEKGQTVTLRCDPISGHDNLYWYRRVMGKEIKFLLHFVKESKQDESGMPNNRFLAERTGGTYSTLKVQPAELEDSGVYFCASSQNRGYGAFFGQGTRLTVV.

This chain uses TRBV2 with TRBJ2-3; the match to TRBD2 covers 8 bases. V lost 3 bases, J lost 3 bases, and 5 bases stayed unmatched. Germline V CDR1 and CDR2: SNHLY, FYNNEI. The CDR3 length is 15 residues. CDR3 bases: TGTGCCAGCAGTGAGAAAGCGGGAGTGACAGATACGCAGTATTTT. This translates into CASSEKAGVTDTQYF.

The CDR3 coding sequence is TGTGCCAGCAAGTCTTATATTAGCGGGGGAGACCAAGAGACCCAGTACTTC. Encoded protein: CASKSYISGGDQETQYF. The gene calls are TRBV3-1 (or the pseudogene TRBV3-2) and TRBJ2-5, with TRBD2 identical over 9 bases. The CDR3 sequence is 17 residues long. V dropped 7 bases and J dropped 0; count of bases not matched to a gene: 12. Germline CDR1 reads LGHDT; CDR2 reads YNNKEL (reference sequence).

The rearrangement links TRBV5-6 to TRBJ2-3; D possibly corresponds to TRBD2 (5 bases). With 1 base removed from V and 3 bases from J, the gap between germline ends came to 6 bases. CDR1 and CDR2 from the germline V gene are SGHDT and YYEEEE. The CDR3 has 13 residues. The CDR3 DNA is TGTGCCAGCAGCTTGCGGGGAACAGATACGCAGTATTTT. Amino acid sequence: CASSLRGTDTQYF.

The rearrangement uses TRBV5-1 and TRBJ2-1, with 9 positions matching TRBD1. The CDR3 loop spans 16 amino acids. CDR1 and CDR2 from the germline V gene are SGHRS and YFSETQ. V was pared by 1 base and J by 6 bases, with 8 bases of the junction left unmatched. The CDR3 coding sequence is TGCGCCAGCAGCTTGCCCGGGACAGGGATAGCCAATGAGCAGTTCTTC. This gives the protein CASSLPGTGIANEQFF. The variable domain in full, with the rest retrieved from reference TRBV5-1 and TRBJ2-1, is KAGVTQTPRYLIKTRGQQVTLSCSPISGHRSVSWYQQTPGQGLQFLFEYFSETQRNKGNFPGRFSGRQFSNSRSEMNVSTLELGDSALYLCASSLPGTGIANEQFFGPGTRLTVL.